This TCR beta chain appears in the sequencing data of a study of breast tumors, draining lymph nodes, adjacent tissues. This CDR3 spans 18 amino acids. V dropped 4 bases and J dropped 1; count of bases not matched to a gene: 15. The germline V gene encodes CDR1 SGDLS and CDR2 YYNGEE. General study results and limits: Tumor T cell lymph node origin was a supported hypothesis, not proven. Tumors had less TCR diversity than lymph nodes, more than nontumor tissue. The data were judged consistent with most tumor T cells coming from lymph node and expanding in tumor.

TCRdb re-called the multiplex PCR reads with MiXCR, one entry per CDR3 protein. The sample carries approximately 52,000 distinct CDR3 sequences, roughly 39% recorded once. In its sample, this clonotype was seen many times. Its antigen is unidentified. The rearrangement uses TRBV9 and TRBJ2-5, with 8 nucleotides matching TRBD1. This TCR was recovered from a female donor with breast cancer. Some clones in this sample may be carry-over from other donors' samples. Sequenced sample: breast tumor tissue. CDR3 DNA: TGTGCCAGCAGCCCGAGGGACAGGACTTTGGACATCCAAGAGACCCAGTACTTC. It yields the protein CASSPRDRTLDIQETQYF.